One sample yielded the 18 T cell receptor beta chains listed below, sequenced in a study of patients and donors after allogeneic stem cell transplantation. TCRdb reanalysed the RT-PCR reads using MiXCR and keeps one entry per CDR3 protein. The sample consists of fewer than 75,000 distinct CDR3 sequences, around a quarter of them appearing once. Input material: blood, either unsorted or a sorted T cell fraction (not recorded which). These receptors came from a human donor who was either an allogeneic HSCT recipient or a stem cell or donor lymphocyte infusion donor (not recorded which). It is not recorded whose cells these are; they may come from a transplant donor.

Only a few counts were recorded for this clonotype. This chain links TRBV12-3 or TRBV12-4 with TRBJ2-5; a possible D gene is TRBD2 (5 bases). The CDR3 loop spans 15 amino acids. V was clipped by 3 bases and J by 4 bases, with 15 bases between them. The CDR3 bases are TGTGCCAGCAGTTTGGCCGCTAGCCCCTCAGAGACCCAGTACTTC. It translates to CASSLAASPSETQYF.

This clonotype showed up just a few times. The chain links TRBV5-6 to TRBJ2-7; D is uncertain. V shed 6 bases and J shed 2 bases, with 12 bases lying between them. The CDR3 runs to 13 residues. Per germline, CDR1 SGHDT and CDR2 YYEEEE. CDR3 DNA: TGTGCCAGCACTCTGTGGCCGGCCTACGAGCAGTACTTC. Translating it yields CASTLWPAYEQYF.

This clonotype was seen more than once but under ten times. The chain joins TRBV7-2 to TRBJ1-2; TRBD1 might be the D (5 bases). V dropped 5 bases and J dropped 5 bases, with 18 bases sitting between them. CDR1 is SGHTA, CDR2 FQGNSA, per germline. This CDR3 spans 15 amino acids. In DNA form, the CDR3 reads TGTGCCAGCAGCCCGGACCGAGGGGTTGGTTATGGCTACACCTTC. Translation: CASSPDRGVGYGYTF.

The genes are TRBV10-3 and TRBJ1-1; no definite D call. Looked up from germline, CDR1 is ENHRY and CDR2 is SYGVKD. This CDR3 spans 14 amino acids. The V gene lost 7 bases and the J gene lost 0 bases, with 12 bases spanning the gap. The CDR3 DNA follows: TGTGCCATCATGAGTTACGGTTTGAACACTGAAGCTTTCTTT. It specifies CAIMSYGLNTEAFF.

In its sample, this clonotype was seen a few times. The genes are TRBV7-9 and TRBJ2-7, with 8 positions matching TRBD2. The ends lost 5 bases at V and 2 bases at J; junction bases unmatched: 5. The CDR3 is 14 amino acids. Germline lookup yields CDR1 SEHNR and CDR2 FQNEAQ (reference sequence). The CDR3, as DNA: TGTGCCAGCAGCATCCCGGGACTAGCCTACGAGCAGTACTTC. Translating gives CASSIPGLAYEQYF.

The chain uses TRBV12-3 or TRBV12-4 and TRBJ1-2, with a possible D match to TRBD1 (5 bases). This CDR3 comprises 13 residues. V shed 4 bases and J shed 4 bases, with 10 bases lying between them. CDR3 in DNA: TGTGCCAGCAGTTCCGGGGCAACCTATGGCTACACCTTC. Its protein is CASSSGATYGYTF.

A few counts support this clonotype. The chain joins TRBV7-9 to TRBJ2-7; D is perhaps TRBD2 (6 bases). Germline CDR1 and CDR2: SEHNR and FQNEAQ (reference sequence). Trimming removed 6 bases at V and 2 bases at J, with 8 bases between. The CDR3 totals 12 residues. CDR3 nucleotides: TGTGCCAGCAGGGAGGGAACCTACGAGCAGTACTTC. Translating it yields CASREGTYEQYF.

This clonotype has only a few counts. The chain employs TRBV20-1 and TRBJ1-2; D gene unclear. Germline V CDR1 and CDR2: DFQATT, SNEGSKA (reference sequence). The CDR3 covers 13 residues. V shed 0 bases and J shed 6 bases, with 11 bases lying between them. The CDR3 DNA reads TGCAGTGCTAGAGAATTACGGGCTGATGGCTACACCTTC. As protein: CSARELRADGYTF.

This clonotype was picked up a small number of times. This chain connects TRBV12-3 or TRBV12-4 to TRBJ1-4; D unclear. V lost 6 bases and J 4 bases, leaving 12 bases between the germline ends. The CDR3 loop spans 14 amino acids. This CDR3 reads CASSFLGVNEKLFF. The DNA for the CDR3 is TGTGCCAGCAGCTTCCTCGGGGTTAATGAAAAACTGTTTTTT.

The chain links TRBV6-5 to TRBJ1-1; possibly TRBD1 for D (6 bases). CDR1 is MNHEY and CDR2 is SVGAGI in the germline V gene. The CDR3 totals 15 residues. Trimming stripped 3 bases from V and 3 bases from J, with 14 bases between. Here the CDR3 DNA reads TGTGCCAGCAGTTATCTAACCACAGGGTACACTGAAGCTTTCTTT. Its translation: CASSYLTTGYTEAFF.

This clonotype was seen more than once but under ten times. This chain connects TRBV12-3 or TRBV12-4 to TRBJ1-5; 11 bases are a match to TRBD1. The CDR3 is 17 residues long. With V trimmed by 3 bases and J by 4 bases, 8 bases remained unmatched. In nucleotides, the CDR3 is TGTGCCAGCAGTTTCATATACGGGACAGGGGGAAATCAGCCCCAGCATTTT. Protein sequence: CASSFIYGTGGNQPQHF.

This clonotype has just a few counts. This chain connects TRBV20-1 to TRBJ1-2; D uncertain. The V end lost 6 bases, the J end lost 4 bases, and 12 bases lay between the germline ends. The CDR3 is 12 amino acids. In germline, CDR1 is DFQATT, CDR2 SNEGSKA (reference sequence). CDR3 coding DNA: TGCAGTGCCACCGGGTCCCTCTATGGCTACACCTTC. It specifies CSATGSLYGYTF.

The rearrangement links TRBV4-3 to TRBJ2-7, with D maybe TRBD1 (6 bases). Germline CDR1 LGHNA, CDR2 YSLEER. Trimming stripped 1 base from V and 4 bases from J, with 14 bases between. This CDR3 has 15 amino acids. For the CDR3, the DNA is TGCGCCAGCAGCCAAGCACTAACAGGGATGTACGAGCAGTACTTC. Encoded protein: CASSQALTGMYEQYF.

V gene TRBV9 combines with J gene TRBJ1-5; no definite D call. The CDR3 loop spans 12 amino acids. V lost 6 bases and J 16 bases, leaving 20 bases between the germline ends. From germline, CDR1 is SGDLS and CDR2 YYNGEE. DNA of the CDR3: TGTGCCAGCAAGCGGAGGCAGGACCCTTCACATTTT. It encodes CASKRRQDPSHF.

J is TRBJ2-2 and V is TRBV5-6; D is perhaps TRBD1 (6 bases). The CDR3 length is 17 residues. Trimming shortened V by 0 bases and J by 1 base, and 13 bases separated the two germline ends. Germline values: CDR1 SGHDT, CDR2 YYEEEE. CDR3: CASSLAGGRWNTGELFF. DNA for the CDR3: TGTGCCAGCAGCTTGGCTGGGGGCCGGTGGAACACCGGGGAGCTGTTTTTT.

A few counts support this clonotype. The chain joins TRBV19 to TRBJ1-5, with 7 bases lining up with TRBD1. Losses at the gene ends were 5 bases for V and 6 bases for J; bases not matched to a gene: 7. Germline assignment: CDR1 LNHDA and CDR2 SQIVND (reference sequence). This CDR3 is 14 amino acids long. Here the CDR3 DNA reads TGTGCCAGTAGTCGACGACAGGGTGTTCAGCCCCAGCATTTT. This gives the protein CASSRRQGVQPQHF.

V and J are TRBV7-9 and TRBJ2-3, with a weak D call TRBD1 (6 bases). V lost 0 bases and J 0 bases, leaving 19 bases between the germline ends. Per the germline V gene, CDR1 is SEHNR and CDR2 is FQNEAQ (reference sequence). The CDR3 loop spans 19 amino acids. CDR3: CASSLARDKRQSSTDTQYF. CDR3 coding DNA: TGTGCCAGCAGCTTAGCCCGGGACAAACGCCAATCTAGCACAGATACGCAGTATTTT.

This clonotype occurred a few times. The V gene is TRBV11-3, the J gene TRBJ1-1; a possible D gene is TRBD1 (6 bases). This CDR3 has 16 residues. V was pared by 1 base and J by 0 bases, with 12 bases between. Germline values: CDR1 SGHNT, CDR2 YENEEA. The CDR3 DNA reads TGTGCCAGCAGCTTAGGACAGGATACCATGAACACTGAAGCTTTCTTT. It is translated as CASSLGQDTMNTEAFF.